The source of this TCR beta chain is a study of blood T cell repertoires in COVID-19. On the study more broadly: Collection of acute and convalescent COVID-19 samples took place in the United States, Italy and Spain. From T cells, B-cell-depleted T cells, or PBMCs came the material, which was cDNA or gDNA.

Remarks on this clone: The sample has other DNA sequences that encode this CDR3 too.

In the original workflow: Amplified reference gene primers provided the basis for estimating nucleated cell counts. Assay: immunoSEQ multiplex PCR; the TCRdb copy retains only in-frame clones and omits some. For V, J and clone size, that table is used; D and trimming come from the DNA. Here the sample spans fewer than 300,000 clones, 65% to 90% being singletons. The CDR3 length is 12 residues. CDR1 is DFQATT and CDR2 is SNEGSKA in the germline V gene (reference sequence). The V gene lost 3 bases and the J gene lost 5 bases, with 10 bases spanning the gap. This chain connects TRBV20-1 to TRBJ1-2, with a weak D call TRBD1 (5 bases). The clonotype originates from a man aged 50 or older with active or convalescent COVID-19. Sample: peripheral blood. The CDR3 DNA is TGCAGTGCTAGTAACCGGGGGTATGGCTACACCTTC. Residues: CSASNRGYGYTF.